This paragraph covers one T cell receptor beta chain sequence. In the source study's methods: Quantification of nucleated cells was approximated via reference gene primer amplification. The table came from immunoSEQ multiplex PCR; TCRdb's copy has only in-frame clones and leaves some out. That table is the source of V, J and clone size, and D and trimming were worked out from the DNA. In the table there are roughly 56,000 clones, 85% of which are singletons. These data are taken from a study of blood T cell repertoires in COVID-19. Study in general: Acute and convalescent COVID-19 samples came from the United States, Italy and Spain. T cells, B-cell-depleted T cells, or PBMCs supplied cDNA or gDNA.

This CDR3 contains 15 residues. Germline-derived CDR1 and CDR2 are SGDLS and YYNGEE. The V end was cut by 4 bases, the J end by 0 bases, with 14 bases between. The rearrangement uses TRBV9 and TRBJ2-7; D may be TRBD2 (6 bases). The receptor's source is a man between 65 and 79 years old with acute or convalescent COVID-19. Sequenced input: peripheral blood. The CDR3 sequence is CASSLGGHSSYEQYF. The CDR3 DNA reads as TGTGCCAGCAGCCTCGGGGGTCACAGCTCCTACGAGCAGTACTTC.